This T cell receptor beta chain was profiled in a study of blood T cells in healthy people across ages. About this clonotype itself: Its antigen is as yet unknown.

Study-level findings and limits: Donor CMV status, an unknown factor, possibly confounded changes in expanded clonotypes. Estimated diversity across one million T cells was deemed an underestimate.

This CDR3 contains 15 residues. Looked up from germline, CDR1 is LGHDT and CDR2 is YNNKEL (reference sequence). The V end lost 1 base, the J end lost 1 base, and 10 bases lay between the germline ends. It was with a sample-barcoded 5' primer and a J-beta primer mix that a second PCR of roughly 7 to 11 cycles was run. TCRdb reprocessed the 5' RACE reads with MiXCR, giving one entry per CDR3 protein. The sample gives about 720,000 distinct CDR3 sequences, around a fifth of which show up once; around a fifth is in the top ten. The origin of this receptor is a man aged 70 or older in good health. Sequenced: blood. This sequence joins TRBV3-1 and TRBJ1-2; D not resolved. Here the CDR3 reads CASSQVDTINYGYTF. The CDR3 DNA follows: TGTGCCAGCAGCCAAGTCGACACCATTAACTATGGCTACACCTTC.